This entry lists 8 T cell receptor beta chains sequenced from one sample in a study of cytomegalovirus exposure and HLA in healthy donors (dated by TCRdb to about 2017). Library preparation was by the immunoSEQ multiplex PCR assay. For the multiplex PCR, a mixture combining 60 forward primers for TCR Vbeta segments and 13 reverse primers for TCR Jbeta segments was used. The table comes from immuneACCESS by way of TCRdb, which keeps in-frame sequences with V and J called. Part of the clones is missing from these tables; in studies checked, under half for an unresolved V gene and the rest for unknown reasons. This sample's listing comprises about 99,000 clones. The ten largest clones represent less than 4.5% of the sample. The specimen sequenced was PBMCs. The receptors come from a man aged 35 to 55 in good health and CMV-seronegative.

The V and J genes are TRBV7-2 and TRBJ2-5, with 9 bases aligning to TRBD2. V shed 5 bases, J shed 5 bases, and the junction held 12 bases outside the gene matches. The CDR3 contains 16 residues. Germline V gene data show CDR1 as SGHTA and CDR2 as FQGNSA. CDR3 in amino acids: CASSINPGTSRETQYF. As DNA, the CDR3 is TGTGCCAGCAGCATAAACCCCGGGACTAGCAGGGAGACCCAGTACTTC.

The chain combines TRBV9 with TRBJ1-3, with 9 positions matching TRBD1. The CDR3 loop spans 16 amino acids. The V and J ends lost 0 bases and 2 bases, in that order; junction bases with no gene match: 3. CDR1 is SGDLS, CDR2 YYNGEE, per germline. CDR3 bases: TGTGCCAGCAGCGTAGCCCGGGACAGGGCTGGAAACACCATATATTTT. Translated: CASSVARDRAGNTIYF.

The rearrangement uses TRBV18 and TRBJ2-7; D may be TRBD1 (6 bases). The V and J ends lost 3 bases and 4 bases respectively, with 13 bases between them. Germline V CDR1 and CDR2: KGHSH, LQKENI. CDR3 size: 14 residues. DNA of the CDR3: TGTGCCAGCTCACCCGGGGACACCGGGTACGAGCAGTACTTC. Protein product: CASSPGDTGYEQYF.

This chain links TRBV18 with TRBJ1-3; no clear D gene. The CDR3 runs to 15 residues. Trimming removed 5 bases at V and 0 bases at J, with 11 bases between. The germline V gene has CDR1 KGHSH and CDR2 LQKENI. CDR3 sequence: CASSYTVDSGNTIYF. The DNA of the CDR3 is TGTGCCAGCTCATATACAGTTGACTCTGGAAACACCATATATTTT.

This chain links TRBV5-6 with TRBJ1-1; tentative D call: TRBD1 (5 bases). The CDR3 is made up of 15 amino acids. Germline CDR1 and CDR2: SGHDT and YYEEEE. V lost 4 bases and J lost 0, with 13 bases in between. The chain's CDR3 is CASSPRQIVNTEAFF. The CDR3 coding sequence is TGTGCCAGCAGCCCCCGACAGATCGTGAACACTGAAGCTTTCTTT. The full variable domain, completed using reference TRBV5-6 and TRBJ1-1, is DAGVTQSPTHLIKTRGQQVTLRCSPKSGHDTVSWYQQALGQGPQFIFQYYEEEERQRGNFPDRFSGHQFPNYSSELNVNALLLGDSALYLCASSPRQIVNTEAFFGQGTRLTVV.

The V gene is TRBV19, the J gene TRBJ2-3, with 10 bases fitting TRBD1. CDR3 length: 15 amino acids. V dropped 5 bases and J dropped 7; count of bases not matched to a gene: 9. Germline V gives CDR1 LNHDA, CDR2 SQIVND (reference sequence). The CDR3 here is CASSPTGTGANTQYF. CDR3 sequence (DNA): TGTGCCAGTAGTCCGACCGGGACAGGGGCAAATACGCAGTATTTT.

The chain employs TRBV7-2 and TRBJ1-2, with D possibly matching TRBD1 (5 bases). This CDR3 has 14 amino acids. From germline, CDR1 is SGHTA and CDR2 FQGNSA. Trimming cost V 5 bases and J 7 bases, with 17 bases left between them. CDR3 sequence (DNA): TGTGCCAGCAGCCCGCACCAGGGCGCAACTGGCTACACCTTC. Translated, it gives CASSPHQGATGYTF.

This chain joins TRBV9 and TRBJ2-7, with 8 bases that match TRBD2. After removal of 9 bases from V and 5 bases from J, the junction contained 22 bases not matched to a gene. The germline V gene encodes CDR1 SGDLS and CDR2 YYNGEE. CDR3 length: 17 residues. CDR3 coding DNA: TGTGCCACCAATCCGGGGACTAGGGACCCTTTAACACACGAGCAGTACTTC. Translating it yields CATNPGTRDPLTHEQYF.